The clone carrying this T cell receptor beta chain rates as medium-sized. Its antigen remains unidentified. Amplification targeted TCR beta CDR3 regions from RNA transcripts. HTBI primers were used for first-round RT-PCR of the TCR CDR3. TCRdb re-derived calls from the multiplex PCR reads in MiXCR, one entry per CDR3 protein. Here the sample spans about 96,000 distinct CDR3 sequences, about 51% being singletons. This sample was taken from a study of T cells in Graves' hyperthyroidism and ophthalmopathy. Study as a whole: Upon initial diagnosis and before any treatment, peripheral blood was collected. Study conclusions and caveats: The model predicted ophthalmopathy a median approximately 6.3 months before onset.

The V gene end was trimmed by 0 bases and the J gene end by 1 base; junction bases not matched to a gene: 1. Per germline, CDR1 DFQATT and CDR2 SNEGSKA (reference sequence). This CDR3 has 15 residues. This clonotype originated in a woman aged 40-49 years with Graves' hyperthyroidism. Sequenced input: blood. This chain connects TRBV20-1 to TRBJ2-5; 11 bases align to TRBD1. The CDR3, as DNA: TGCAGTGCTAGAGAGGGGACAGGGGGCCAAGAGACCCAGTACTTC. Encoded protein: CSAREGTGGQETQYF.